The sequence of this TCR beta chain was determined in a study of blood T cell repertoires in COVID-19 (dated by TCRdb to the early 2020s). About the study as a whole: Samples covering the acute and convalescent phases of COVID-19 were provided by collaborators in the United States, Italy and Spain. The dataset comprised deeply sampled blood TCRbeta repertoires from subjects exposed to, actively infected with, or recovered from COVID-19. Where HLA class I and class II types were available, the types were taken from metadata supplied by the sample provider, not from assay-based typing. The material from the prospective study consisted of cDNA or gDNA derived from T cells, B-cell-depleted T cells, or PBMCs. Samples came from the ongoing ImmuneRACE study (first 160 participants) plus 1,254 subjects from 6 global collaborators. A freely available public database, intended as a resource for researchers studying the immune response to SARS-CoV-2, is where the repertoires were released. Sample metadata almost always included a de-identified subject ID, COVID-19 status, age in years and sex. Overall study results and their limits: How much clinical and demographic metadata was included differed by source and by participant, and the metadata was provided uncurated.

TCRbeta CDR3 regions were amplified from genomic DNA by means of the immunoSEQ Assay, a bias-controlled multiplex PCR. Under the source paper's analysis protocol: The number of nucleated cells in each sample was estimated from the amplification of reference gene primers within the assay. To quantify the absolute abundance of each unique TCRbeta CDR3 rearrangement, sequence reads were collapsed and filtered. For each sample, productive Simpson clonality was calculated as the square root of Simpson's diversity index across productive rearrangements. This immuneACCESS table, as held by TCRdb, lists in-frame sequences with V and J called but not all clones. Of the missing ones, under half trace to an unresolved V gene in checked studies; the others have no known cause. V, J and clone size were drawn from that table, and D and trimming were deduced from the DNA. In this sample the table shows 150,000 to 170,000 clones, around 83% of which occur a single time. The ten largest clones add up to 9% to 14% of the sample.

As to this clone: Its antigen is currently not known. Base qualities are not recorded, but no much larger clone differs from it by a single base.

One collaborating source in Seattle enrolled patients while the patients were actively infected and followed the patients over time throughout the course of disease. The collaborating institutions used their own protocols to collect whole blood in K2EDTA tubes. For TCRbeta analysis, collaborators shipped samples in one of three forms: frozen whole blood, isolated PBMCs, or DNA extracted from either of those sample types. V drops 2 bases and J drops 5 bases, leaving 10 bases in between. CDR1 and CDR2 are drawn from the germline V gene: MNHNS, SASEGT. From the cysteine through the valine, the CDR3 covers 13 amino acids. This entry keeps only the CDR3 DNA: 39 bases, framed from base 1.

The chain employs TRBV6-1 and TRBJ2-7, with no confidently assigned D gene. The TCR was taken from a woman aged 60-70 years with COVID-19, enrolled during active disease. Sample: peripheral blood. The CDR3 has the sequence CASSEPPYNEQYV. The DNA sequence is as follows: TGTGCCAGCAGTGAACCCCCTTACAACGAGCAGTACGTC.